The 19 T cell receptor beta chains presented below share a single source sample, sequenced in a study of T cell responses to AZD1222 COVID-19 vaccine. Assay used: immunoSEQ multiplex PCR; TCRdb lists only in-frame clones, some missing. The sample has some 130,000 clones, 90% to 95% seen once. The material sequenced was peripheral blood, taken on day 0 of AZD1222 vaccination. These receptors were taken from an adult in good health.

V is TRBV11-3 and J is TRBJ2-1; TRBD1 agrees at 11 bases. Germline V gives CDR1 SGHNT, CDR2 YENEEA. The CDR3 runs 15 residues. The V and J ends lost 4 bases and 5 bases, in that order; junction bases with no gene match: 4. The CDR3 DNA reads TGTGCCAGCAGCTCACGGGACAGGGGGGACAATGAGCAGTTCTTC. Amino acids: CASSSRDRGDNEQFF.

The genes are TRBV4-2 and TRBJ1-3; tentatively, D is TRBD1 (6 bases). Germline V lookup: CDR1 LGHNA, CDR2 YNFKEQ. This CDR3 region has 17 residues. V lost 0 bases and J lost 4, with 16 bases in between. CDR3 protein: CASSQEGTGASGNTIYF. The CDR3, as DNA: TGTGCCAGCAGCCAAGAAGGGACGGGGGCTTCAGGAAACACCATATATTTT.

There are a few counts of this clone. The chain carries TRBV2 and TRBJ1-4, with D unresolved. Trimming shortened V by 3 bases and J by 0 bases, and 17 bases separated the two germline ends. Germline lookup yields CDR1 SNHLY and CDR2 FYNNEI. The CDR3 runs to 18 residues. The CDR3 region has the DNA TGTGCCAGCAGTGAGGTTGGCGGGCGTTGGGCAACTAATGAAAAACTGTTTTTT. The encoded protein is CASSEVGGRWATNEKLFF.

The rearrangement joins TRBV27 to TRBJ1-1; the D gene is possibly TRBD1 (5 bases). Germline V gives CDR1 MNHEY, CDR2 SMNVEV (reference sequence). Trimming pared 4 bases from V and 0 bases from J, leaving 9 bases between. The CDR3 is 14 residues long. The chain's CDR3 is CASSSLTVNTEAFF. CDR3 DNA sequence: TGTGCCAGCAGTTCCCTGACAGTGAACACTGAAGCTTTCTTT.

The chain employs TRBV11-2 and TRBJ1-1; a possible D gene is TRBD1 (5 bases). The ends were cut back, 6 bases at V and 3 bases at J, with 11 bases in the middle. This CDR3 is built from 13 residues. CDR1 SGHAT and CDR2 FQNNGV come from the germline V gene. CDR3 coding DNA: TGTGCCAGCAGTGGGGGTCCTGACACTGAAGCTTTCTTT. The encoded protein is CASSGGPDTEAFF.

The chain uses TRBV19 and TRBJ1-1; 7 nucleotides line up with TRBD1. Germline CDR1 and CDR2: LNHDA and SQIVND (reference sequence). V dropped 4 bases and J dropped 3; count of bases not matched to a gene: 2. There are 13 residues in the CDR3. In nucleotides, the CDR3 is TGTGCCAGTAGTACTGGACAGGACACTGAAGCTTTCTTT. Protein: CASSTGQDTEAFF.

The CDR3 nucleotides read TGTGCCAGCAGTTTCCTCTTCTATAATTCACCCCTCCACTTT. Its protein product is CASSFLFYNSPLHF. The V and J genes are TRBV27 and TRBJ1-6; D is unclear. This CDR3 has 14 amino acids. Between the trimmed V and J ends, which lost 3 bases and 3 bases, there was a span of 6 bases. Germline V gene sequence: CDR1 MNHEY, CDR2 SMNVEV (reference sequence).

The chain uses TRBV4-2 and TRBJ1-2; 9 positions agree with TRBD1. V trimming: 4 bases; J trimming: 2 bases; junction bases outside the gene matches: 5. Germline V gene lookup returns CDR1 LGHNA and CDR2 YNFKEQ. The CDR3 has 15 amino acids. CDR3 coding DNA: TGTGCCAGCAGCCTCCTCGGGACAGGGAACTATGGCTACACCTTC. Residues: CASSLLGTGNYGYTF.

The chain has TRBV10-3 and TRBJ2-6; D gene ambiguous. Trimming stripped 0 bases from V and 4 bases from J, with 10 bases between. This CDR3 has 16 residues. Germline-derived CDR1 and CDR2 are ENHRY and SYGVKD. As DNA, the CDR3 is TGTGCCATCAGTGAGTCGACGCTTGAGGGGGCCAACGTCCTGACTTTC. This encodes CAISESTLEGANVLTF.

This chain uses TRBV5-1 with TRBJ2-2, with TRBD1 matching over 9 bases. Germline lookup yields CDR1 SGHRS and CDR2 YFSETQ. Trimming at V came to 5 bases and at J to 2 bases, leaving 4 bases not matched to a gene. The CDR3 runs to 15 residues. CDR3 bases: TGCGCCAGCAGACCGGGACAGGGCAACACCGGGGAGCTGTTTTTT. Its translation: CASRPGQGNTGELFF.

The chain recombines TRBV13 with TRBJ1-1; D is ambiguous. The CDR3 covers 12 residues. V lost 3 bases to trimming and J lost 4 bases, with 6 bases between them. CDR1 is PRHDT and CDR2 is FYEKMQ in the germline V gene (reference sequence). CDR3 loop: CASSFPGTEAFF. Written as DNA, the CDR3 is TGTGCCAGCAGCTTTCCCGGCACTGAAGCTTTCTTT.

The V call is TRBV28, the J call TRBJ2-2; weak D call: TRBD2 (6 bases). Trimming stripped 3 bases from V and 9 bases from J, with 17 bases between. Germline-derived CDR1 and CDR2 are MDHEN and SYDVKM. This CDR3 has 15 residues. DNA for the CDR3: TGTGCCAGCAGTTTTCCCCGGGCGGGAAGCCGGGAGCTGTTTTTT. It yields the protein CASSFPRAGSRELFF.

This chain connects TRBV28 to TRBJ1-1; D not resolved. The V end lost 1 base, the J end lost 8 bases, and 8 bases lay between the germline ends. The CDR3 runs 12 residues. Germline values: CDR1 MDHEN, CDR2 SYDVKM. The CDR3 here is CASSLSGVEAFF. The CDR3 DNA sequence: TGTGCCAGCAGTTTATCGGGAGTAGAAGCTTTCTTT. Filled out from reference TRBV28 and TRBJ1-1, the complete variable domain reads DVKVTQSSRYLVKRTGEKVFLECVQDMDHENMFWYRQDPGLGLRLIYFSYDVKMKEKGDIPEGYSVSREKKERFSLILESASTNQTSMYLCASSLSGVEAFFGQGTRLTVV.

This chain uses TRBV6-5 with TRBJ1-2; 8 bases line up with TRBD1. Trimming cost V 0 bases and J 4 bases; bases outside gene matches: 4. The CDR3 loop spans 15 amino acids. Germline V gene lookup returns CDR1 MNHEY and CDR2 SVGAGI. DNA of the CDR3: TGTGCCAGCAGTTACTCGAGACAGGGGAGCTATGGCTACACCTTC. Translated, it gives CASSYSRQGSYGYTF.

The chain has TRBV5-6 and TRBJ2-7, with D unclear. This CDR3 region has 12 residues. The germline V gene encodes CDR1 SGHDT and CDR2 YYEEEE. Trimming shortened V by 2 bases and J by 7 bases, and 10 bases separated the two germline ends. CDR3 residues: CASSFGDWEQYF. CDR3 DNA sequence: TGTGCCAGCAGCTTTGGAGACTGGGAGCAGTACTTC.

V is TRBV4-2 and J is TRBJ2-1; 7 bases line up with TRBD2. The CDR3 contains 16 residues. V lost 2 bases and J lost 8; bases outside the gene matches: 12. Per the germline V gene, CDR1 is LGHNA and CDR2 is YNFKEQ. DNA for the CDR3: TGTGCCAGCAGCCAATCCTTGACTAGCCCTAAGGATGAGCAGTTCTTC. Translation gives CASSQSLTSPKDEQFF.

J is TRBJ1-5 and V is TRBV19; 7 bases align to TRBD1. Trimming removed 6 bases from V and 5 bases from J; junction bases left unmatched: 10. This CDR3 has 15 amino acids. Germline V CDR1 and CDR2: LNHDA, SQIVND (reference sequence). CDR3 in amino acids: CASRPGQLLYQPQHF. In DNA, the CDR3 is TGTGCCAGTAGGCCGGGACAGCTCTTGTATCAGCCCCAGCATTTT. Looking up the rest from reference TRBV19 and TRBJ1-5 gives the full variable domain: DGGITQSPKYLFRKEGQNVTLSCEQNLNHDAMYWYRQDPGQGLRLIYYSQIVNDFQKGDIAEGYSVSREKKESFPLTVTSAQKNPTAFYLCASRPGQLLYQPQHFGDGTRLSIL.

The chain combines TRBV19 with TRBJ2-7; 8 bases are shared with TRBD1. The CDR3 is made up of 15 amino acids. V was clipped by 4 bases and J by 3 bases; unmatched bases: 8. CDR1 LNHDA and CDR2 SQIVND come from the germline V gene (reference sequence). The CDR3 DNA reads TGTGCCAGTAGTAGGGGGACAGGAGCAAGCTACGAGCAGTACTTC. This codes for CASSRGTGASYEQYF.

The chain joins TRBV6-1 to TRBJ1-5; no clear D. V was cut by 1 base and J by 11 bases, with 18 bases left in between. This CDR3 has 15 amino acids. Germline V lookup: CDR1 MNHNS, CDR2 SASEGT. The CDR3 here is CASSEGQSLREAQHF. CDR3 coding DNA: TGTGCCAGCAGTGAAGGGCAGTCCCTTCGAGAGGCCCAGCATTTT.